Shown below are 28 T cell receptor beta chains from a single sample sequenced in a study of shared clonotypes between healthy human individuals. Method: immunoSEQ multiplex PCR; TCRdb's copy keeps in-frame clones and lacks some. The sample yields over 2 million clones, 85% to 95% seen once. The sample consisted of naive CD4+ T cells from PBMCs. Documented subset: CD45RA+ positively selected. These receptors all come from a man aged 18 to 29 in good health. Some clones in this sample may be carry-over from other donors' samples.

The chain uses TRBV29-1 and TRBJ1-3; 10 bases line up with TRBD1. V trimming: 4 bases; J trimming: 4 bases; junction bases outside the gene matches: 7. This CDR3 comprises 15 residues. In germline, CDR1 is SQVTM, CDR2 ANQGSEA. The CDR3 reads CSVGDRGAGGNTIYF. CDR3 DNA: TGCAGCGTTGGGGACAGGGGAGCGGGAGGAAACACCATATATTTT.

The CDR3 DNA sequence: TGTGCCAGCAAACGAGCCGACAGCACCTACGAGCAGTACTTC. It specifies CASKRADSTYEQYF. The gene calls are TRBV6-6 and TRBJ2-7, with D possibly being TRBD1 (5 bases). CDR3 length equals 14 residues. Germline CDR1 MNHNY, CDR2 SVGAGI (reference sequence). V shed 7 bases and J shed 2 bases, with 15 bases lying between them.

The chain employs TRBV7-2 and TRBJ2-3, with 11 bases fitting TRBD1. CDR1 is SGHTA, CDR2 FQGNSA, per germline. This CDR3 has 15 amino acids. The V and J ends lost 5 bases and 2 bases, in that order; junction bases with no gene match: 3. CDR3 sequence: CASSRGQGATDTQYF. The CDR3, as DNA: TGTGCCAGCAGCCGAGGACAGGGGGCCACAGATACGCAGTATTTT.

This chain uses TRBV7-2 with TRBJ2-5, with D possibly matching TRBD2 (7 bases). The CDR3 loop spans 15 amino acids. Trimming took 4 bases from V and 7 from J, leaving 19 bases between them. Germline-derived CDR1 and CDR2 are SGHTA and FQGNSA. The CDR3 coding sequence is TGTGCCAGCAGCTCCGGGGGGCGGGATTCAGGGACCCAGTACTTC. Protein sequence: CASSSGGRDSGTQYF.

This chain links TRBV5-4 with TRBJ1-4; no clear D gene. Trimming shortened V by 1 base and J by 5 bases, and 9 bases separated the two germline ends. Germline-derived CDR1 and CDR2 are SGHNT and YYREEE (reference sequence). This CDR3 comprises 14 residues. As DNA, the CDR3 is TGTGCCAGCAGCTTGTCAGTCCTGAATGAAAAACTGTTTTTT. Translated, it gives CASSLSVLNEKLFF.

The chain joins TRBV5-6 to TRBJ2-3, with TRBD2 matching over 7 bases. The junction had 8 bases not matched to a gene; V was cut back by 7 bases and J by 3 bases. The CDR3 is 14 residues long. From germline, CDR1 is SGHDT and CDR2 YYEEEE. CDR3 in amino acids: CASGVEGGTDTQYF. The DNA for the CDR3 is TGTGCCAGCGGCGTCGAGGGAGGGACAGATACGCAGTATTTT.

With regard to this clone: This sample also contains other DNA sequences that code for the same CDR3. V and J are TRBV18 and TRBJ2-2; D uncertain. Per the germline V gene, CDR1 is KGHSH and CDR2 is LQKENI. Trimming took 6 bases from V and 4 from J, leaving 12 bases between them. The CDR3 runs 14 residues. The DNA of the CDR3 is TGTGCCAGCTCCCCGCCTGGGTTCACCGGGGAGCTGTTTTTT. This codes for CASSPPGFTGELFF. Drawing the rest from reference TRBV18 and TRBJ2-2, the complete variable domain is NAGVMQNPRHLVRRRGQEARLRCSPMKGHSHVYWYRQLPEEGLKFMVYLQKENIIDESGMPKERFSAEFPKEGPSILRIQQVVRGDSAAYFCASSPPGFTGELFFGEGSRLTVL.

This chain joins TRBV6-5 and TRBJ1-4; no reliable D call. The length of the CDR3 is 13 residues. Deletions cut 7 bases from V and 10 bases from J, with 16 bases between. Germline V lookup: CDR1 MNHEY, CDR2 SVGAGI. In DNA, the CDR3 is TGTGCCAGCACCCCTTTGGCCGAGGGAAAACTGTTTTTT. Its protein product is CASTPLAEGKLFF.

V gene TRBV2 combines with J gene TRBJ1-2; a weak D match, TRBD1 (6 bases). V was shortened by 9 bases and J by 4 bases, with 21 bases between the two germline ends. Germline V lookup: CDR1 SNHLY, CDR2 FYNNEI. This CDR3 contains 15 residues. CDR3 amino acids: CASIYNPGQTYGYTF. In nucleotides, the CDR3 is TGTGCCAGTATATACAACCCGGGACAAACCTATGGCTACACCTTC.

This sequence joins TRBV5-1 and TRBJ1-1, with a possible D match to TRBD1 (5 bases). V gave up 1 base and J gave up 11 bases, with 27 bases separating them. Germline assignment: CDR1 SGHRS and CDR2 YFSETQ. This CDR3 has 17 residues. CDR3 nucleotides: TGCGCCAGCAGCTTGTGGAGGAGCCCTGACAGAGAGCGGGCCGCTTTCTTT. It yields the protein CASSLWRSPDRERAAFF.

V usage is TRBV6-1 and J usage is TRBJ2-3; no firm D call. The CDR3 has 15 amino acids. V lost 0 bases, J lost 0 bases, and 7 bases lay in between. Germline CDR1 and CDR2: MNHNS and SASEGT. The CDR3, as DNA: TGTGCCAGCAGTGAAGCGGCCACTAGCACAGATACGCAGTATTTT. It yields the protein CASSEAATSTDTQYF.

The rearrangement uses TRBV7-2 and TRBJ2-1; D gene uncertain. Germline CDR1 and CDR2: SGHTA and FQGNSA. With 0 bases removed from V and 1 base from J, the gap between germline ends came to 13 bases. The length of the CDR3 is 17 residues. CDR3 sequence (DNA): TGTGCCAGCAGCTTAGCGCTTTCTTGGGCGTCCTACAATGAGCAGTTCTTC. This sequence encodes CASSLALSWASYNEQFF.

The rearrangement joins TRBV9 to TRBJ1-1; 9 nucleotides agree with TRBD1. The V gene end was trimmed by 0 bases and the J gene end by 4 bases; junction bases not matched to a gene: 10. Germline assignment: CDR1 SGDLS and CDR2 YYNGEE. CDR3 length: 17 residues. The chain's CDR3 is CASSVATGQGLGTEAFF. The CDR3 DNA follows: TGTGCCAGCAGCGTAGCTACGGGACAGGGTTTGGGCACTGAAGCTTTCTTT.

The chain recombines TRBV11-3 with TRBJ2-1; no firm D call. The ends were cut back, 5 bases at V and 3 bases at J, with 11 bases in the middle. The CDR3 has 14 residues. Looked up from germline, CDR1 is SGHNT and CDR2 is YENEEA. CDR3 region: CASSVGTNYNEQFF. In DNA form, the CDR3 reads TGTGCCAGCAGCGTTGGAACAAACTACAATGAGCAGTTCTTC.

This chain links TRBV11-2 with TRBJ2-7; TRBD2 matches at 15 bases. The CDR3 totals 19 residues. Trimming at V came to 5 bases and at J to 9 bases, leaving 20 bases not matched to a gene. Germline CDR1 and CDR2: SGHAT and FQNNGV. The chain's CDR3 is CASSPLGLAGGRTRLGQYF. CDR3 sequence (DNA): TGTGCCAGCAGCCCACTGGGACTAGCGGGAGGCCGTACCCGTCTGGGGCAGTACTTC.

The V call is TRBV19, the J call TRBJ2-2, with D hard to call. The germline CDR1 and CDR2 sequences are LNHDA and SQIVND (reference sequence). The CDR3 has 15 residues. V was cut by 8 bases and J by 2 bases, with 15 bases left in between. CDR3 amino acids: CASYPSASNTGELFF. CDR3 coding DNA: TGTGCCAGTTACCCAAGCGCCAGCAACACCGGGGAGCTGTTTTTT.

This sequence joins TRBV4-3 and TRBJ1-2, with 7 bases that match TRBD1. This CDR3 has 15 residues. Germline V gene data show CDR1 as LGHNA and CDR2 as YSLEER. The J segment lost 8 bases and the V segment lost 4 bases, leaving 13 bases of the junction unmatched. Here the CDR3 DNA reads TGCGCCAGCAGCCCTCAGGAAGGGACAGCATTAGGCTACACCTTC. This encodes CASSPQEGTALGYTF.

This rearrangement joins TRBV10-3 to TRBJ2-1; D unclear. The CDR3 is 11 amino acids. The germline gives CDR1 ENHRY, CDR2 SYGVKD. Between the trimmed V and J ends, which lost 6 bases and 8 bases, there was a span of 8 bases. CDR3 DNA: TGTGCCATCAGGACATTTGATGAGCAGTTCTTC. It encodes CAIRTFDEQFF.

This rearrangement joins TRBV28 to TRBJ1-5; maybe TRBD1 (6 bases). The ends were cut back, 1 base at V and 2 bases at J, with 21 bases in the middle. Germline V gene lookup returns CDR1 MDHEN and CDR2 SYDVKM. This CDR3 is built from 19 residues. Here the CDR3 DNA reads TGTGCCAGCAGTTTATATGCCCCTTATAAGGGGGTTCGCAATCAGCCCCAGCATTTT. Its translation: CASSLYAPYKGVRNQPQHF.

V gene TRBV5-1 combines with J gene TRBJ2-7; D gene unclear. Trimming stripped 0 bases from V and 7 bases from J, with 14 bases between. Germline values: CDR1 SGHRS, CDR2 YFSETQ. The CDR3 totals 14 residues. CDR3 loop: CASSLDPRLGEQYF. The DNA of the CDR3 is TGCGCCAGCAGCTTGGACCCGAGGCTGGGGGAGCAGTACTTC.

This chain links TRBV19 with TRBJ2-7, with 10 bases aligning to TRBD2. This CDR3 is 18 amino acids long. The germline CDR1 and CDR2 sequences are LNHDA and SQIVND (reference sequence). J was trimmed by 2 bases and V by 0 bases; bases with no gene match: 10. Written as DNA, the CDR3 is TGTGCCAGTAGTATAGAACGGGCTAGCGGGAGACTAACCTACGAGCAGTACTTC. Encoded protein: CASSIERASGRLTYEQYF. Using reference TRBV19 and TRBJ2-7 for the parts outside the CDR3, the full variable domain is DGGITQSPKYLFRKEGQNVTLSCEQNLNHDAMYWYRQDPGQGLRLIYYSQIVNDFQKGDIAEGYSVSREKKESFPLTVTSAQKNPTAFYLCASSIERASGRLTYEQYFGPGTRLTVT.

The rearrangement uses TRBV6-1 and TRBJ1-5; no clear D. Trimming stripped 8 bases from V and 3 bases from J, with 11 bases between. The CDR3 totals 13 residues. Germline CDR1 MNHNS, CDR2 SASEGT. The CDR3 DNA reads as TGTGCCAGCCGAACAGTCGACAATCAGCCCCAGCATTTT. Translated: CASRTVDNQPQHF.

This chain uses TRBV2 with TRBJ1-5; TRBD1 might be the D (5 bases). Deletions cut 7 bases from V and 2 bases from J, with 12 bases between. CDR1 and CDR2 from the germline V gene are SNHLY and FYNNEI. The CDR3 length is 14 residues. The CDR3 DNA follows: TGTGCCAGCAACAGCGGGGGTGGCAATCAGCCCCAGCATTTT. This encodes CASNSGGGNQPQHF.

The rearrangement links TRBV7-6 to TRBJ2-1, with D hard to call. V lost 1 base and J 4 bases, leaving 14 bases between the germline ends. The CDR3 runs 16 residues. Germline CDR1 is SGHVS and CDR2 is FNYEAQ. The CDR3 coding sequence is TGTGCCAGCAGCTTAGATAGTCCAGGAAGTTACAATGAGCAGTTCTTC. It translates to CASSLDSPGSYNEQFF.

V is TRBV6-5 and J is TRBJ2-1; D tentatively fits TRBD1 or TRBD2 (5 bases each). Germline CDR1 MNHEY, CDR2 SVGAGI. Trimming removed 4 bases from V and 9 bases from J, with 16 bases in between. This CDR3 has 14 residues. The CDR3 DNA follows: TGTGCCAGCAGTTGGGACCTGCAAGGGAGTGAGCAGTTCTTC. Translation gives CASSWDLQGSEQFF.

This sequence joins TRBV28 and TRBJ2-7, with D perhaps TRBD2 (6 bases). Looked up from germline, CDR1 is MDHEN and CDR2 is SYDVKM. V was cut by 9 bases and J by 2 bases, with 23 bases left in between. The CDR3 loop spans 16 amino acids. The CDR3 nucleotides are TGTGCCAGTGGGACTCCCGGAGGGATATACCCCTACGAGCAGTACTTC. Protein: CASGTPGGIYPYEQYF.

In the case of this clone: The identical CDR3 is also encoded by other nucleotide sequences in the sample. This chain links TRBV5-1 with TRBJ2-7, with 9 bases matching TRBD2. CDR3 length equals 16 residues. Germline lookup yields CDR1 SGHRS and CDR2 YFSETQ. J lost 2 bases, V lost 1 base, and 7 bases had no gene match. CDR3 coding DNA: TGCGCCAGCAGCTTGTTGACTAGCGGAAGTACCTACGAGCAGTACTTC. Protein product: CASSLLTSGSTYEQYF.

The chain is built from TRBV15 and TRBJ2-6; D gene uncertain. The CDR3 runs 15 residues. The germline V and J ends were trimmed by 4 bases and 0 bases, with 7 bases remaining between them. Germline CDR1 reads LNHNV; CDR2 reads YYDKDF (reference sequence). The CDR3 loop is CATSTQSSGANVLTF. DNA for the CDR3: TGTGCCACCAGCACACAAAGCTCTGGGGCCAACGTCCTGACTTTC.